These 2 T cell receptor beta chains share one sample of origin, sequenced in a study of T cells in women clearing cervical HPV infection. Only in-frame clones appear in the TCRdb table, and some are missing; sequencing was by immunoSEQ multiplex PCR. The sample has about 36,000 clones. The sequenced sample consisted of blood buffy coat. The receptors shown here come from a woman between 18 and 69 years old with a cervical HPV16 infection that either progressed to CIN3+ or cleared (not recorded which).

CDR3: CSARDHWARGNTIYF. CDR3 DNA (partial): TGCAGTGCTAGAGATCATTGGGCAAGAGGGAACACC. The chain couples TRBV20-1 to TRBJ1-3; D remains unclear. The sequenced fragment ends 3 residues before the CDR3 boundary, so the rest is inferred from the germline J gene. The CDR3 totals 15 residues. V was clipped by 0 bases and J by 7 bases, with 16 bases between them. The germline V gene has CDR1 DFQATT and CDR2 SNEGSKA (reference sequence).

On this clone: With the read ending 3 residues before the CDR3 end, the germline J gene is used to fill in that end. The sample carries other DNA sequences with the same CDR3. The chain couples TRBV18 to TRBJ1-1; maybe TRBD1 (6 bases). The CDR3 covers 19 residues. CDR1 and CDR2 (germline): KGHSH, LQKENI. Incomplete CDR3 DNA: TGTGCCAGCTCACCACCGGGACATCCCTGGGTGTTTCCTGAGGAGACC. It yields the protein CASSPPGHPWVFPEET. The entire CDR3 reads CASSPPGHPWVFPEETAFF. The full variable domain, rest sourced from reference TRBV18 and TRBJ1-1, is NAGVMQNPRHLVRRRGQEARLRCSPMKGHSHVYWYRQLPEEGLKFMVYLQKENIIDESGMPKERFSAEFPKEGPSILRIQQVVRGDSAAYFCASSPPGHPWVFPEETAFFGQGTRLTVV.